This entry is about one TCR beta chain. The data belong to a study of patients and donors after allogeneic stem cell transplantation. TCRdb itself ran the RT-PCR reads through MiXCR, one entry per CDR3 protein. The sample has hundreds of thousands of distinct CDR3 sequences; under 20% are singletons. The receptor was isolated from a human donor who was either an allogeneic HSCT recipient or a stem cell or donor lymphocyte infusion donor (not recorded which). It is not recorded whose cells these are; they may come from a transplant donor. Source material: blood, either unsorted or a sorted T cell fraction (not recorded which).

The CDR3 region has the DNA TGTGCCAGCTCACGTCGGGATCTTTCGGCCTACGAGCAGTACTTC. This gives the protein CASSRRDLSAYEQYF. The V gene is TRBV18, the J gene TRBJ2-7; tentatively, D is TRBD2 (5 bases). The V gene's germline CDR1 is KGHSH and CDR2 LQKENI. Deletions cut 4 bases from V and 2 bases from J, with 15 bases between. The length of the CDR3 is 15 residues.